The text below deals with one TCR beta chain. Per the study methods: The authors estimated nucleated cell counts from reference gene primer amplification. Using immunoSEQ multiplex PCR, the repertoire was profiled, and TCRdb retains in-frame clones only, with some absent. Clone size and V and J calls were adopted from that table, with D and trimming inferred from the DNA. In the table there are approximately 300,000 clones, around 89% of which are singletons. This sample was taken from a study of blood T cell repertoires in COVID-19. Patients from Seattle were sampled longitudinally, starting during active infection. Material for sequencing was peripheral blood. The TCR sequence derives from a woman in her forties or fifties with COVID-19, enrolled during active disease.

The CDR3 is CASSQQENTEAFF. The CDR3 DNA sequence: TGTGCCAGCAGCCAACAGGAGAACACTGAAGCTTTCTTT. The chain combines TRBV12-3 or TRBV12-4 with TRBJ1-1; a possible D gene is TRBD1 (5 bases). CDR3 length: 13 amino acids. Trimming left V 6 bases short and J 1 base short, with 9 bases between.